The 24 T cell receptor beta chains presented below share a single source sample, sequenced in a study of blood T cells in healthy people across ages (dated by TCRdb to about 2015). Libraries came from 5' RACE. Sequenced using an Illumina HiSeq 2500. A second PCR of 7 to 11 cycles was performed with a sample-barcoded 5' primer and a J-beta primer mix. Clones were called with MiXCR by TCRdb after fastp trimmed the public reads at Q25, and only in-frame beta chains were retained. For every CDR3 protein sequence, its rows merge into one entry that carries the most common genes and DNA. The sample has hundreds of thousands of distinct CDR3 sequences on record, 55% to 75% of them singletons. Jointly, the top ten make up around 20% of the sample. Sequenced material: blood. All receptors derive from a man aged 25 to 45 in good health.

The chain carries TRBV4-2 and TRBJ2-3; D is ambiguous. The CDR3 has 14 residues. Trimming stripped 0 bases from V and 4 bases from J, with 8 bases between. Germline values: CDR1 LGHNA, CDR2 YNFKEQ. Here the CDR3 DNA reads TGTGCCAGCAGCCAAGATTGGGATCCAGATACGCAGTATTTT. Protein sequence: CASSQDWDPDTQYF.

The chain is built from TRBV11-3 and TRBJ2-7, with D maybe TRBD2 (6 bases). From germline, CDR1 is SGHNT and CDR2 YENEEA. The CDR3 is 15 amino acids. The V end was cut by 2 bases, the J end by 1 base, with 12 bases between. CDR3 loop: CASSLSFGGSYEQYF. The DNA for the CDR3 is TGTGCCAGCAGCTTAAGCTTCGGAGGGTCCTACGAGCAGTACTTC.

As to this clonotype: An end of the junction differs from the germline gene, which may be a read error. Here the CDR3 DNA reads TGTGCCAGCAGCCGTACGGCGAACACTGAGGCTTTCTTT. Residues: CASSRTANTEAFF. The chain has TRBV7-9 and TRBJ1-1, with unresolved D. The CDR3 is 13 amino acids. Looked up from germline, CDR1 is SEHNR and CDR2 is FQNEAQ (reference sequence).

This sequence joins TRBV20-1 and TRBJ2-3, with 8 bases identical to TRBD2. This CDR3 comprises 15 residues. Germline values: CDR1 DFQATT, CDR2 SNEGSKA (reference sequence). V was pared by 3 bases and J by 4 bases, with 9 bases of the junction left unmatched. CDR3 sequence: CSASTTNGRADTQYF. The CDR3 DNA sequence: TGCAGTGCTAGCACCACTAACGGGAGGGCAGATACGCAGTATTTT.

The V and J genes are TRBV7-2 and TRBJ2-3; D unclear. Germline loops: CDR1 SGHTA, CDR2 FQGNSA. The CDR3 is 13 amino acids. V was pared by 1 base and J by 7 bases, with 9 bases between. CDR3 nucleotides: TGTGCCAGCAGCTTAGGGTGGGTGAATACGCAGTATTTT. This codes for CASSLGWVNTQYF.

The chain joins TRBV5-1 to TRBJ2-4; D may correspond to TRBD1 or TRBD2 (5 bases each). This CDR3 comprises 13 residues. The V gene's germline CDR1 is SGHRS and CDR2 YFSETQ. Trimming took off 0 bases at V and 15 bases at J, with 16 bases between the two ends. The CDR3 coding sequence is TGCGCCAGCAGCTTGGACGGCACGGGGCTAAGGTACTTC. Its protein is CASSLDGTGLRYF.

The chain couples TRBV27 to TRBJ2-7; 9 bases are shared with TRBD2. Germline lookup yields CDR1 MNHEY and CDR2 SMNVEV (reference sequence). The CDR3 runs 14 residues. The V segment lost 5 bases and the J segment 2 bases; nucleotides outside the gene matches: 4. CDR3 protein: CASSLAGYTYEQYF. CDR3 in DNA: TGTGCCAGCAGTCTAGCGGGGTACACCTACGAGCAGTACTTC.

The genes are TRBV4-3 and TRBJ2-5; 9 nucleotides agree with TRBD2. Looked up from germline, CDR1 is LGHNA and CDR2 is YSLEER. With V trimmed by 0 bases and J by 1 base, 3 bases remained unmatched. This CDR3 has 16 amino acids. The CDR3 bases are TGCGCCAGCAGCCAAGATGAACTAGCGGGCCAAGAGACCCAGTACTTC. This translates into CASSQDELAGQETQYF.

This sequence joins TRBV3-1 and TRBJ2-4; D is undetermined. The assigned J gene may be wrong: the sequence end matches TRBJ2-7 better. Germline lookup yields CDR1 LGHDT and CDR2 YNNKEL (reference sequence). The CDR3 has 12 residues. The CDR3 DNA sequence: TGTGCCAGCAGCCAAGATCAGAACGAGCAGTACTTC. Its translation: CASSQDQNEQYF.

The CDR3 bases are TGTGCCAGCAGCCAACAAGGGATTTTCGAGACCCAGTACTTC. Protein: CASSQQGIFETQYF. The genes are TRBV3-1 and TRBJ2-5; D not resolved. V was shortened by 2 bases and J by 5 bases, with 12 bases between the two germline ends. The CDR3 runs to 14 residues. Germline V gene data show CDR1 as LGHDT and CDR2 as YNNKEL (reference sequence).

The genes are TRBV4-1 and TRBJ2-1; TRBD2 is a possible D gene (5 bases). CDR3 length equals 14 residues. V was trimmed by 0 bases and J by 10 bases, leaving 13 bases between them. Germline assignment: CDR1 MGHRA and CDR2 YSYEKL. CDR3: CASSQDPLATEQFF. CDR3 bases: TGCGCCAGCAGCCAAGACCCTTTAGCGACCGAGCAGTTCTTC.

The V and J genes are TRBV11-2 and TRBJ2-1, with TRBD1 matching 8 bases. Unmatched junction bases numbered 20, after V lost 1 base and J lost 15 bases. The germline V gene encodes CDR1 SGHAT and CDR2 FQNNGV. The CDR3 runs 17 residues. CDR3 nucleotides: TGTGCCAGCAGCTTAGGAGACAGGGGAGCTTTCACCCATTACATGTTCTTC. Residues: CASSLGDRGAFTHYMFF.

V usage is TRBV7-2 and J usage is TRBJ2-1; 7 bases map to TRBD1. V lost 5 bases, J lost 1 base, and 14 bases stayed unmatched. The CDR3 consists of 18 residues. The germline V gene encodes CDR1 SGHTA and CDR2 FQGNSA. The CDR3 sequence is CASSRPARQGSSYNEQFF. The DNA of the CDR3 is TGTGCCAGCAGCAGACCAGCCCGACAGGGTTCATCCTACAATGAGCAGTTCTTC.

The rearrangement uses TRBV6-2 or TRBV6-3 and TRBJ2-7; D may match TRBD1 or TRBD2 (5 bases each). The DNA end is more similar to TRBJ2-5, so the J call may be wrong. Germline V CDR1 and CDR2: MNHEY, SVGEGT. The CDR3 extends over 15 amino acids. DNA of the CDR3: TGTGCCAGCAGTTCCGGGACCCAACCTTGGGAGACCCAGTACTTC. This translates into CASSSGTQPWETQYF.

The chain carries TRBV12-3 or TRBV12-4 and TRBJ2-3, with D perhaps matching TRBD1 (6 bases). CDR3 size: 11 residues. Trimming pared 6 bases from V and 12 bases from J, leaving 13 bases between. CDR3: CASSYTGTQYF. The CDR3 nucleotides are TGTGCCAGCAGCTATACCGGGACACAGTATTTT.

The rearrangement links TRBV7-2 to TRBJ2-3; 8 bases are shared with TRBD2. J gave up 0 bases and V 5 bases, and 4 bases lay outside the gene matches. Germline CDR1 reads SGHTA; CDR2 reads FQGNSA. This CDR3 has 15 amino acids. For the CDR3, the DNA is TGTGCCAGCAGCAGCGGGGGACCTAGCACAGATACGCAGTATTTT. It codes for CASSSGGPSTDTQYF.

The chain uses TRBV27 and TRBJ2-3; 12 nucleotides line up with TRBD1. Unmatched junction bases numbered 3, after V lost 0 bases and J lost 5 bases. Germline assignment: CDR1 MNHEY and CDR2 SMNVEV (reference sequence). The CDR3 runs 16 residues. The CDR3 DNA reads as TGTGCCAGCAGTTTATCCAGGGACAGGGGGCGAGATACGCAGTATTTT. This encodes CASSLSRDRGRDTQYF.

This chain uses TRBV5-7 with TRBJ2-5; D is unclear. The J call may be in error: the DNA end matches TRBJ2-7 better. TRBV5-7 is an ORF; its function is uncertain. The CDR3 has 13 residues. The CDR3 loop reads CASSPQDTDEQYF. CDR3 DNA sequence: TGTGCCAGCAGCCCCCAGGATACGGACGAGCAGTACTTC.

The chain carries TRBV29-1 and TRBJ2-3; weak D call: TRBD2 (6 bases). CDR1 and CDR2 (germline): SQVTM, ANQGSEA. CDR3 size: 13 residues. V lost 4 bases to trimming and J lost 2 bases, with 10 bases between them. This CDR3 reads CSVGSGTTDTQYF. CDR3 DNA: TGCAGCGTTGGTAGCGGAACCACAGATACGCAGTATTTT.

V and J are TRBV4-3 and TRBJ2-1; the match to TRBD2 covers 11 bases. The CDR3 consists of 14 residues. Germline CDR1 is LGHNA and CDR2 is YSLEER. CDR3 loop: CASGRAITYNEQFF. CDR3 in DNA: TGCGCTAGCGGGAGGGCCATCACCTACAATGAGCAGTTCTTC.

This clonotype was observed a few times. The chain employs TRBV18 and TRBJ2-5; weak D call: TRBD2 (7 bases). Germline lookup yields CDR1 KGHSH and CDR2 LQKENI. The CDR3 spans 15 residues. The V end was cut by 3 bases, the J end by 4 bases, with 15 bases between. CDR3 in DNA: TGTGCCAGCTCACCCCGAGGGGGGGCCAGAGAGACCCAGTACTTC. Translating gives CASSPRGGARETQYF.

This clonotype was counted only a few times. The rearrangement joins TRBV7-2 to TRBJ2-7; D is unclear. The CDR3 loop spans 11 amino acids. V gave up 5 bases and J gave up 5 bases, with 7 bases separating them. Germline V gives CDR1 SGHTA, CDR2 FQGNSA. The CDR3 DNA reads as TGTGCCAGCAGCACGGGTCACGAGCAGTACTTC. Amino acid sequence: CASSTGHEQYF.

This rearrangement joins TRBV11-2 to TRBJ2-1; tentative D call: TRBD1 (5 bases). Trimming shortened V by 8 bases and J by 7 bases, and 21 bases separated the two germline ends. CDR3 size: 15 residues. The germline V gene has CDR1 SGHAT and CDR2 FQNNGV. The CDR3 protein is CASRDVLRQFNEQFF. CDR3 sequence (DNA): TGTGCCAGCCGCGATGTCCTCCGACAGTTTAATGAGCAGTTCTTC.

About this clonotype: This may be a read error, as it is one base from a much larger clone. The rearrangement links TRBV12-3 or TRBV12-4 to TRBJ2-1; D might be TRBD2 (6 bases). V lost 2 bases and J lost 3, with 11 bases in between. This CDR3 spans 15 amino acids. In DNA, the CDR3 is TGTGCCAGCAGTTTACAGCTAGCGATCTACAATGAGCAGTTCTTC. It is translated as CASSLQLAIYNEQFF.